This TCR beta chain is drawn from a study of chemoradiotherapy in HPV16-positive cancers. Findings and caveats of the study: For HPV16-positive patients, expanding HPV-responsive T cells associated with longer recurrence-free survival. Non-HPV-specific T cells did not expand in tumors during treatment, whereas candidate HPV-specific clones and E7-related motifs did.

For this clone: Its target is not known.

The protocol was immunoSEQ multiplex PCR, while the TCRdb copy is restricted to in-frame clones and leaves out a portion. The repertoire holds 4,000 to 5,500 clones, with around 75% as singletons. Specimen: tumor tissue, collected from a patient who underwent chemoradiotherapy. The origin of this receptor is a human donor with HPV-associated anogenital cancer.

CDR3 protein: CASSGTGGEGEAFF. CDR3 nucleotides: TGCGCCAGCAGCGGGACAGGGGGCGAAGGGGAAGCTTTCTTT. The chain links TRBV10-2 to TRBJ1-1, with TRBD1 matching over 12 bases. With V trimmed by 6 bases and J by 8 bases, 7 bases remained unmatched. The germline CDR1 and CDR2 sequences are WSHSY and SAAADI. The CDR3 runs 14 residues.